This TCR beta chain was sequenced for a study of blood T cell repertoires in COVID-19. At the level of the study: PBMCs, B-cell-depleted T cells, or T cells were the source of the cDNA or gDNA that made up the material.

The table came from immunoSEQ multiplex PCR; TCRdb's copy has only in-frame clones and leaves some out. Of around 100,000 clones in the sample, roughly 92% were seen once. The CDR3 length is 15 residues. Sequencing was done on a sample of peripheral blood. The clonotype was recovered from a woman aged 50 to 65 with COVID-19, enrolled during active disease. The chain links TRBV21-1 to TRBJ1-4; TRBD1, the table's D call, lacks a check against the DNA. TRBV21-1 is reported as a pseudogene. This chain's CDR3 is CASSKYTGPNEKLFF. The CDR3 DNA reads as TGTGCCAGCAGCAAATATACAGGGCCGAATGAAAAACTGTTTTTT.